This is a list of T cell receptor beta chains from one sample in a study of blood T cell repertoires in COVID-19. Measured with immunoSEQ multiplex PCR; TCRdb has only the in-frame clones, and not every one. The table shows 300,000 to 450,000 clones, with 88% occurring only once. The sample was PBMCs or T cells enriched from blood (not recorded which). All receptors derive from a woman aged 25 to 39 who had been exposed to COVID-19. The CDR3 runs from the conserved cysteine through the conserved F or W. The order of the fields is V gene, J gene, CDR3 protein.

TRBV29-1	TRBJ2-7	CSAAAPGSEQYF
TRBV25-1	TRBJ2-5	CASGRGTQYF
TRBV11-2	TRBJ1-2	CASSPTGANYGYTF
TRBV10-2	TRBJ2-7	CASSESIQTSYEQYF
TRBV28	TRBJ1-1	CASSLVPRNTEAFF
TRBV10-1	TRBJ2-7	CASSESGTSGSNEQYF
TRBV2	TRBJ1-5	CASSRATGNQPQHF
TRBV13	TRBJ1-4	CASSTTGNNEKLFF
TRBV28	TRBJ1-6	CASSLVADSWYSLHF
TRBV3-1/TRBV3-2	TRBJ2-7	CASSPTGFHHEQYF
TRBV10-3	TRBJ2-7	CAISPGHPTYEQYF
TRBV10-2	TRBJ2-7	CATSGTTPYEQYF
TRBV29-1	TRBJ2-3	CSAGSDTQYF
TRBV2	TRBJ2-3	CASRKDRGTDTQYF
TRBV5-1	TRBJ2-7	CASSSTGYSYEQYF